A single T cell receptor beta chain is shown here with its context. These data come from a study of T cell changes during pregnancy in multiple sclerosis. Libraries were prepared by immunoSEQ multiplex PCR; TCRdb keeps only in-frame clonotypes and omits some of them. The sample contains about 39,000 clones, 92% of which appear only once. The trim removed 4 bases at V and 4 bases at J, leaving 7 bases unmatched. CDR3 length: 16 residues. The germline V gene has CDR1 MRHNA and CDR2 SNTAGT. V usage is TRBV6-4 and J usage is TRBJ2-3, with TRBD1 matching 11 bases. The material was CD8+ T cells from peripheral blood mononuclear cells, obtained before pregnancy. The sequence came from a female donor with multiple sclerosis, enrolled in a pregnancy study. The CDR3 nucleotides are TGTGCCAGCAGTGCTAAACCGGGACAGGGGGCAGATACGCAGTATTTT. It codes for CASSAKPGQGADTQYF.